The clone carrying this T cell receptor (beta chain) was found many times. Its target is not known. One end of the junction varies from germline; a read error may be responsible. The record originates from a study of T cells in Graves' hyperthyroidism and ophthalmopathy. Amplification yielded TCR beta CDR3 regions, with RNA transcripts as the source. The HTBI set primed first-round TCR CDR3 RT-PCR. TCRdb reprocessed the multiplex PCR reads with MiXCR, giving one entry per CDR3 protein. The table lists roughly 840,000 distinct CDR3 sequences, more than 30% of them singletons. Looked up from germline, CDR1 is DFQATT and CDR2 is SNEGSKA (reference sequence). The CDR3 is made up of 8 amino acids. Study-wide findings and caveats: Blood also contained most expanded thyroid clonotypes above 0.001.

V is TRBV20-1 and J is TRBJ1-4; no reliable D call. The sequenced material came from blood. This sequence was found in a man younger than 35 with Graves' hyperthyroidism. CDR3 nucleotide sequence: TGCAGTGCTAGAGAGGGTCACTTT. Translating gives CSAREGHF.